The 19 T cell receptor beta chains listed next were all sequenced from one sample in a study of T cells in Graves' hyperthyroidism and ophthalmopathy. Amplification of TCR beta CDR3 regions was performed using RNA transcripts as template. Carried out on the TCR CDR3, a first-round RT-PCR used the HTBI primer set. Each CDR3 protein is one row after TCRdb ran MiXCR on the multiplex PCR reads. The sample includes 300,000 to 450,000 distinct CDR3 sequences, more than 20% of them seen just once. Sequenced input: blood. The receptors originated from a man aged 50 to 59 with Graves' hyperthyroidism.

The rearrangement uses TRBV5-1 and TRBJ1-1, with a tentative D call TRBD1 (6 bases). CDR1 is SGHRS, CDR2 YFSETQ, per germline. This CDR3 spans 13 amino acids. V shed 0 bases and J shed 5 bases, with 8 bases lying between them. CDR3 in DNA: TGCGCCAGCAGCTTGGACAGGGTTACTGAAGCTTTCTTT. It codes for CASSLDRVTEAFF.

The J gene is TRBJ1-2, the V gene TRBV7-9, with a tentative D call TRBD1 (5 bases). The CDR3 is made up of 18 amino acids. The V gene's germline CDR1 is SEHNR and CDR2 FQNEAQ (reference sequence). Trimming stripped 7 bases from V and 1 base from J, with 25 bases between. The CDR3 loop is CASIKRRMGEDDNYGYTF. In DNA, the CDR3 is TGTGCCAGCATTAAACGTCGGATGGGGGAAGACGATAACTATGGCTACACCTTC.

The chain links TRBV3-1 to TRBJ2-5, with 9 positions matching TRBD1. The CDR3 consists of 15 residues. The ends lost 6 bases at V and 5 bases at J; junction bases unmatched: 10. Germline CDR1 reads LGHDT; CDR2 reads YNNKEL (reference sequence). In DNA, the CDR3 is TGTGCCAGCAGTCCAACAGGGGGCGCGGGTGAGACCCAGTACTTC. This sequence encodes CASSPTGGAGETQYF.

The gene calls are TRBV9 and TRBJ2-7; 12 bases are shared with TRBD2. The CDR3 is made up of 15 amino acids. From germline, CDR1 is SGDLS and CDR2 YYNGEE. With V trimmed by 0 bases and J by 5 bases, 3 bases remained unmatched. In nucleotides, the CDR3 is TGTGCCAGCAGCGTAGGACTAGCGGGAGAGGACGAGCAGTACTTC. Translated: CASSVGLAGEDEQYF.

This chain connects TRBV5-1 to TRBJ1-2; D remains unclear. The CDR3 contains 14 residues. Germline assignment: CDR1 SGHRS and CDR2 YFSETQ. V was clipped by 0 bases and J by 9 bases, with 15 bases between them. The CDR3 bases are TGCGCCAGCAGCTTGGAACCAGAGTATGAGCGCTACACCTTC. Protein product: CASSLEPEYERYTF.

This clonotype was seen a few times. This chain connects TRBV5-1 to TRBJ2-3; D may be TRBD1 or TRBD2 (5 bases each). CDR3 length: 15 residues. Germline V gives CDR1 SGHRS, CDR2 YFSETQ. V dropped 0 bases and J dropped 5 bases, with 13 bases sitting between them. The CDR3 DNA is TGCGCCAGCAGCTTGGCCGGGACGGACTTAGATACGCAGTATTTT. Translated, it gives CASSLAGTDLDTQYF.

This chain joins TRBV28 and TRBJ1-2; D possibly corresponds to TRBD1 (5 bases). Germline V gene sequence: CDR1 MDHEN, CDR2 SYDVKM. The V gene lost 10 bases and the J gene lost 4 bases, with 13 bases spanning the gap. The CDR3 consists of 12 residues. The CDR3 reads CATNGGTYGYTF. Written as DNA, the CDR3 is TGTGCCACCAATGGGGGAACCTATGGCTACACCTTC.

V usage is TRBV10-2 and J usage is TRBJ1-2, with TRBD1 matching over 7 bases. From germline, CDR1 is WSHSY and CDR2 SAAADI. The length of the CDR3 is 15 residues. V dropped 4 bases and J dropped 4; count of bases not matched to a gene: 9. The DNA for the CDR3 is TGCGCCAGCAGTGCAACCATGGGACAGATCTATGGCTACACCTTC. It encodes CASSATMGQIYGYTF.

This clonotype occurred many times. The chain couples TRBV28 to TRBJ2-1; maybe TRBD2 (7 bases). Between the trimmed V and J ends, which lost 7 bases and 10 bases, there was a span of 20 bases. Per germline, CDR1 MDHEN and CDR2 SYDVKM. The length of the CDR3 is 14 residues. The CDR3 bases are TGTGCCAGCACCCTAGGCGGACTAGGGGGGGAGCAGTTCTTC. Its protein product is CASTLGGLGGEQFF. Full variable domain (rest looked up from reference TRBV28 and TRBJ2-1): DVKVTQSSRYLVKRTGEKVFLECVQDMDHENMFWYRQDPGLGLRLIYFSYDVKMKEKGDIPEGYSVSREKKERFSLILESASTNQTSMYLCASTLGGLGGEQFFGPGTRLTVL.

This clonotype was recorded many times. This chain joins TRBV27 and TRBJ2-7; a weak D match, TRBD1 (6 bases). The germline V gene has CDR1 MNHEY and CDR2 SMNVEV (reference sequence). The CDR3 is made up of 14 amino acids. The V end was cut by 5 bases, the J end by 4 bases, with 15 bases between. The DNA of the CDR3 is TGTGCCAGCAGTCCTCAGGACAGATTTTACGAGCAGTACTTC. This translates into CASSPQDRFYEQYF.

The sample holds a few counts of this clonotype. The CDR3 nucleotides are TGTGCCAGCAGCTGGAGCGGGAGTGGGGAGCAGTACTTC. Translated, it gives CASSWSGSGEQYF. This chain uses TRBV5-4 with TRBJ2-7; 8 bases align to TRBD2. After removal of 3 bases from V and 7 bases from J, the junction contained 6 bases not matched to a gene. Germline-derived CDR1 and CDR2 are SGHNT and YYREEE (reference sequence). The length of the CDR3 is 13 residues.

The table lists this clonotype with a few counts. This chain connects TRBV28 to TRBJ2-1, with a possible D match to TRBD2 (7 bases). Germline V gives CDR1 MDHEN, CDR2 SYDVKM. The CDR3 consists of 13 residues. Trimming shortened V by 7 bases and J by 2 bases, and 9 bases separated the two germline ends. The CDR3 region is CASKGGPYNEQFF. The CDR3 nucleotides are TGTGCCAGCAAGGGGGGGCCCTACAATGAGCAGTTCTTC.

V usage is TRBV12-3 or TRBV12-4 and J usage is TRBJ2-2; possible D gene TRBD1, 6 bases. The CDR3 runs 14 residues. V was shortened by 4 bases and J by 4 bases, with 10 bases between the two germline ends. The DNA of the CDR3 is TGTGCCAGCAGTTCAACAGGGCGCACCGGGGAGCTGTTTTTT. This encodes CASSSTGRTGELFF.

This clonotype was recorded a few times. V usage is TRBV20-1 and J usage is TRBJ2-7; 12 positions agree with TRBD2. V gave up 0 bases and J gave up 7 bases; unmatched junction bases: 16. This CDR3 region has 18 residues. Germline V gene data show CDR1 as DFQATT and CDR2 as SNEGSKA (reference sequence). The CDR3: CSARDIRGPTSGSGEQYF. CDR3 nucleotides: TGCAGTGCTAGAGATATCCGGGGTCCGACTAGCGGGAGTGGGGAGCAGTACTTC.

The chain recombines TRBV29-1 with TRBJ1-4, with 7 bases identical to TRBD1. CDR3 length: 13 amino acids. In germline, CDR1 is SQVTM, CDR2 ANQGSEA. Losses at the gene ends were 6 bases for V and 6 bases for J; bases not matched to a gene: 7. The DNA of the CDR3 is TGCAGCGTGCGGGACAGCCTCTATGAAAAACTGTTTTTT. Translated: CSVRDSLYEKLFF. Using reference TRBV29-1 and TRBJ1-4 for the parts outside the CDR3, the full variable domain is SAVISQKPSRDICQRGTSLTIQCQVDSQVTMMFWYRQQPGQSLTLIATANQGSEATYESGFVIDKFPISRPNLTFSTLTVSNMSPEDSSIYLCSVRDSLYEKLFFGSGTQLSVL.

The gene calls are TRBV30 and TRBJ2-2, with D uncertain. From germline, CDR1 is GTSNPN and CDR2 SVGIG (reference sequence). The CDR3 contains 12 residues. V was trimmed by 2 bases and J by 3 bases, leaving 4 bases between them. The CDR3 DNA sequence: TGTGCCTGGAGTCCCTACACCGGGGAGCTGTTTTTT. This translates into CAWSPYTGELFF.

V gene TRBV10-3 combines with J gene TRBJ1-1, with 7 bases identical to TRBD1. V shed 0 bases, J shed 4 bases, and the junction held 5 bases outside the gene matches. This CDR3 is 15 amino acids long. Germline V gene data show CDR1 as ENHRY and CDR2 as SYGVKD. CDR3 protein: CAISESGQRSTEAFF. In DNA, the CDR3 is TGTGCCATCAGTGAGTCGGGACAGCGGTCCACTGAAGCTTTCTTT.

This clonotype was detected only a few times. V and J are TRBV29-1 and TRBJ2-1; D may be TRBD1 (6 bases). This CDR3 contains 13 residues. V was trimmed by 7 bases and J by 7 bases, leaving 17 bases between them. Germline-derived CDR1 and CDR2 are SQVTM and ANQGSEA. The CDR3 loop reads CSGKYRDWNEQFF. The CDR3 coding sequence is TGCAGCGGGAAATACAGGGATTGGAATGAGCAGTTCTTC.

This clonotype was seen ten or more times. The rearrangement uses TRBV30 and TRBJ1-2; D might be TRBD1 (5 bases). V lost 5 bases and J lost 1, with 14 bases in between. CDR3 size: 14 residues. Germline-derived CDR1 and CDR2 are GTSNPN and SVGIG (reference sequence). The CDR3 loop reads CAWRTGPFNYGYTF. CDR3 nucleotide sequence: TGTGCCTGGCGAACAGGACCGTTTAACTATGGCTACACCTTC.